Listed below are T cell receptor beta chains from one sample, sequenced in a study of cytomegalovirus exposure and HLA in healthy donors. Clones were read by immunoSEQ multiplex PCR, and TCRdb kept only the in-frame ones, dropping some. The data hold about 90,000 clones, with over 55% observed a single time. Material for sequencing was PBMCs. Every receptor here comes from a woman between 50 and 59 years old in good health and CMV-seropositive. The CDR3 runs from the conserved cysteine through the conserved F or W. A D gene is named only where the DNA matches it firmly. Only part of the rows carry a size: once, few, many, or a class if the clone is expanded.

TRBV5-1,NA,TRBJ2-2,TRBD2,CASSLATSGGLNTGELFF,TGCGCCAGCAGCTTGGCAACTAGCGGGGGCCTAAACACCGGGGAGCTGTTTTTT
TRBV7-8,NA,TRBJ1-1,TRBD1,CASSPGGLNTEAFF,TGTGCCAGCAGCCCAGGGGGCTTGAACACTGAAGCTTTCTTT
TRBV4-2,NA,TRBJ2-5,NA,CASSQTVQETQYF,TGTGCCAGCAGCCAGACAGTACAAGAGACCCAGTACTTC
TRBV30,NA,TRBJ2-7,NA,CAWSESYEQYF,TGTGCCTGGAGCGAGTCCTACGAGCAGTACTTC
TRBV7-9,NA,TRBJ2-3,NA,CASSPATQPSTDTQYF,TGTGCCAGCAGCCCCGCGACACAACCTAGCACAGATACGCAGTATTTT
TRBV7-8,NA,TRBJ2-2,TRBD1,CASSLQGANTGELFF,TGTGCCAGCAGCTTACAGGGGGCGAACACCGGGGAGCTGTTTTTT
TRBV9,NA,TRBJ2-5,TRBD1,CASSVDRGETQYF,TGTGCCAGCAGCGTAGACAGGGGAGAGACCCAGTACTTC
TRBV27,once,TRBJ2-3,TRBD2,CASSLTGTSASTDTQYF,TGTGCCAGCAGTTTAACGGGGACTAGCGCTAGCACAGATACGCAGTATTTT
TRBV27,large,TRBJ2-1,TRBD2,CASSLGGSYNEQFF,TGTGCCAGCAGTTTAGGCGGGAGCTACAATGAGCAGTTCTTC
TRBV7-9,NA,TRBJ1-1,TRBD1,CASMGQGDGNTEAFF,TGTGCCAGCATGGGACAGGGGGATGGGAACACTGAAGCTTTCTTT
TRBV5-1,once,TRBJ2-1,TRBD2,CASSSSRGGNEQFF,TGCGCCAGCAGCAGCTCCCGGGGGGGCAATGAGCAGTTCTTC
TRBV5-1,NA,TRBJ2-5,TRBD1,CASRTDPNTGGETQYF,TGCGCCAGCCGGACTGACCCGAATACAGGGGGAGAGACCCAGTACTTC
TRBV2,NA,TRBJ2-7,TRBD1,CASSDWTGSSYEQYF,TGTGCCAGCAGTGACTGGACAGGGAGCTCCTACGAGCAGTACTTC
TRBV7-3,once,TRBJ2-1,NA,CASSLRVGNEQFF,TGTGCCAGCAGCCTCAGGGTAGGGAATGAGCAGTTCTTC
TRBV2,NA,TRBJ2-7,TRBD2,CASSGGGGVAYEQYF,TGTGCCAGCAGTGGTGGCGGGGGGGTCGCCTACGAGCAGTACTTC
TRBV7-9,few,TRBJ2-5,NA,CASSLASLGAGQETQYF,TGTGCCAGCAGCTTAGCGTCCCTGGGGGCGGGCCAAGAGACCCAGTACTTC
TRBV28,NA,TRBJ1-6,TRBD1,CATRTGGSPLHF,TGTGCCACCAGGACAGGGGGATCACCCCTCCACTTT
TRBV4-1,few,TRBJ1-5,TRBD1,CASSQDWRTGVFPQHF,TGCGCCAGCAGCCAAGACTGGAGAACAGGGGTCTTTCCCCAGCATTTT
TRBV5-1,few,TRBJ2-1,TRBD2,CASSLLAGASNEQFF,TGCGCCAGCAGCCTCCTAGCGGGGGCTAGCAATGAGCAGTTCTTC
TRBV9,NA,TRBJ2-7,TRBD2,CASSVEAGGSWEQYF,TGTGCCAGCAGCGTAGAGGCGGGGGGTTCTTGGGAGCAGTACTTC
TRBV5-5,few,TRBJ2-7,NA,CASSLNGGAVYEQYF,TGTGCCAGCAGCTTGAACGGCGGGGCGGTCTACGAGCAGTACTTC
TRBV11-2,few,TRBJ2-1,NA,CASSLELGGEQFF,TGTGCCAGCAGCTTAGAATTAGGAGGTGAGCAGTTCTTC
TRBV2,once,TRBJ2-1,NA,CASSPHPHYIYEQFF,TGTGCCAGCAGTCCTCACCCGCACTATATATATGAGCAGTTCTTC
TRBV29-1,NA,TRBJ2-1,NA,CSVASGEQFF,TGCAGCGTTGCCTCGGGGGAGCAGTTCTTC
TRBV4-3,NA,TRBJ2-7,NA,CASSQRGTEGYEQYF,TGCGCCAGCAGCCAACGGGGGACTGAGGGGTACGAGCAGTACTTC
TRBV7-9,few,TRBJ1-3,NA,CASSLMVYSGNTIYF,TGTGCCAGCAGCTTAATGGTCTACTCTGGAAACACCATATATTTT
TRBV28,once,TRBJ1-1,NA,CASSRGTEAFF,TGTGCCAGCAGTAGAGGGACTGAAGCTTTCTTT
TRBV5-8,NA,TRBJ2-1,NA,CASSLGGVSSYNEQFF,TGTGCCAGCAGCTTGGGGGGGGTGAGCTCCTACAATGAGCAGTTCTTC
TRBV27,NA,TRBJ1-5,NA,CASSFRGNQPQHF,TGTGCCAGCAGTTTTCGCGGAAATCAGCCCCAGCATTTT
TRBV27,NA,TRBJ1-1,NA,CASRQLRGIDGTEAFF,TGTGCCAGCAGACAGCTCCGGGGTATCGACGGCACTGAAGCTTTCTTT
TRBV28,few,TRBJ1-4,NA,CAIAPGLNEKLFF,TGTGCCATAGCTCCCGGCCTTAATGAAAAACTGTTTTTT
TRBV7-8,once,TRBJ1-1,NA,CASSLVELNTEAFF,TGTGCCAGCAGCTTAGTAGAGCTGAACACTGAAGCTTTCTTT
TRBV19,NA,TRBJ2-3,NA,CASSGGLADTQYF,TGTGCCAGTAGTGGAGGCCTAGCAGATACGCAGTATTTT
TRBV15,NA,TRBJ2-5,TRBD1,CATRSTGGQETQYF,TGTGCCACCAGGAGCACAGGGGGCCAAGAGACCCAGTACTTC
TRBV19,NA,TRBJ1-5,NA,CASSTGQSNQPQHF,TGTGCCAGTAGTACCGGACAGAGTAATCAGCCCCAGCATTTT
TRBV2,NA,TRBJ2-7,TRBD2,CASIRSPLAGDNEQYF,TGTGCCAGCATCAGGTCTCCTCTAGCGGGGGATAACGAGCAGTACTTC
TRBV19,few,TRBJ2-1,NA,CASSIDSNEQFF,TGTGCCAGTAGTATCGACAGCAATGAGCAGTTCTTC
TRBV5-1,NA,TRBJ2-2,TRBD2,CASSLTSSGPNTGELFF,TGCGCCAGCAGCTTGACCTCTAGCGGGCCTAACACCGGGGAGCTGTTTTTT
TRBV5-1,NA,TRBJ2-5,TRBD2,CASGWGGELETQYF,TGCGCCAGCGGTTGGGGGGGGGAACTGGAGACCCAGTACTTC
TRBV10-3,once,TRBJ2-1,NA,CAIGLGGDGVYNEQFF,TGTGCCATCGGACTGGGAGGTGACGGGGTTTACAATGAGCAGTTCTTC
TRBV7-2,few,TRBJ1-6,NA,CASRTEPGFSASPLHF,TGTGCCAGCAGAACAGAGCCCGGCTTTTCAGCTTCACCCCTCCACTTT
TRBV30,NA,TRBJ2-7,TRBD2,CAWSVGEGDEQYF,TGTGCCTGGAGTGTGGGGGAGGGCGACGAGCAGTACTTC
TRBV29-1,NA,TRBJ2-6,NA,CSVEDPKNGFSGANVLTF,TGCAGCGTTGAAGATCCGAAAAATGGCTTCTCTGGGGCCAACGTCCTGACTTTC
TRBV5-8,NA,TRBJ1-5,NA,CASSLDYGGANNQPQHF,TGTGCCAGCAGCTTGGATTATGGAGGGGCCAACAATCAGCCCCAGCATTTT
TRBV14,few,TRBJ1-1,NA,CASSQVEGPDTEAFF,TGTGCCAGCAGCCAAGTGGAGGGACCTGACACTGAAGCTTTCTTT
TRBV27,few,TRBJ2-7,TRBD1,CASSFNGQGATYEQYF,TGTGCCAGCAGTTTTAACGGACAGGGGGCCACCTACGAGCAGTACTTC
TRBV6-1,NA,TRBJ1-4,TRBD1,CASSEAQGNEKLFF,TGTGCCAGCAGTGAAGCACAGGGGAATGAAAAACTGTTTTTT
TRBV6-1,NA,TRBJ1-4,NA,CASSEADGRIEKLFF,TGTGCCAGCAGTGAAGCAGACGGGAGGATTGAGAAACTGTTTTTT
TRBV5-1,NA,TRBJ2-6,NA,CASSLARSGANVLTF,TGCGCCAGCAGCTTGGCCCGCTCTGGGGCCAACGTCCTGACTTTC
TRBV30,NA,TRBJ1-2,TRBD1,CAWSYRGHGYTF,TGTGCCTGGAGTTACAGGGGGCATGGCTACACCTTC
TRBV28,few,TRBJ1-1,NA,CASSRHSTEAFF,TGTGCCAGCAGTAGGCACAGCACTGAAGCTTTCTTT
TRBV4-1,NA,TRBJ2-1,TRBD2,CASSQATSGGAGPEQFF,TGCGCCAGCAGCCAGGCGACTAGCGGGGGGGCGGGCCCTGAGCAGTTCTTC
TRBV4-1,NA,TRBJ1-4,TRBD1,CASSHGTGEEKLFF,TGCGCCAGCAGCCACGGGACAGGGGAAGAAAAACTGTTTTTT
TRBV19,NA,TRBJ1-6,TRBD1,CASSLQGIGSPLHF,TGTGCCAGTAGCCTACAGGGGATCGGTTCACCCCTCCACTTT